The source of this TCR beta chain is a study of tumor-infiltrating lymphocytes in localized non-small cell lung cancer. The wider study: Resected tumor was paired with non-adjacent uninvolved lung from the same patient.

Generated by immunoSEQ multiplex PCR, the TCRdb table keeps only in-frame clones and is missing some. This table has some 8,700 clones, 60% to 80% appearing once. The CDR3 spans 15 residues. The germline V gene has CDR1 MDHEN and CDR2 SYDVKM. The junction had 6 bases not matched to a gene; V was cut back by 5 bases and J by 3 bases. General study results and limits: TCRbeta sequencing showed higher T cell infiltration in tumors than uninvolved lung. Only some patients had TCR sequencing, depending on available tissue. Different pieces of the same tissue were used for each assay.

As to this clone: Its antigen is not known.

The sample taken for sequencing was uninvolved lung tissue not adjacent to the tumor. The clonotype comes from a human donor with non-small cell lung cancer. J is TRBJ2-2 and V is TRBV28, with TRBD2 matching 7 bases. The CDR3 coding sequence is TGTGCCAGCAGTCCCCTAGCGGATTACACCGGGGAGCTGTTTTTT. Protein: CASSPLADYTGELFF. The whole variable domain, remainder taken from reference TRBV28 and TRBJ2-2, is DVKVTQSSRYLVKRTGEKVFLECVQDMDHENMFWYRQDPGLGLRLIYFSYDVKMKEKGDIPEGYSVSREKKERFSLILESASTNQTSMYLCASSPLADYTGELFFGEGSRLTVL.